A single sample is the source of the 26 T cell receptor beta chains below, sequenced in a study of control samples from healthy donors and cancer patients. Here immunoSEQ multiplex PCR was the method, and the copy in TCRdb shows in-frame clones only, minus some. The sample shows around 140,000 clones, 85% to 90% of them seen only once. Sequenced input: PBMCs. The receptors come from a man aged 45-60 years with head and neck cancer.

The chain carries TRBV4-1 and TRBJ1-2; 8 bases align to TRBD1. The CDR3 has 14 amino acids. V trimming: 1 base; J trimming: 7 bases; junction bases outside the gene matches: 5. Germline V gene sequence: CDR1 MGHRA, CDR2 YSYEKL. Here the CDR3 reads CASSQARGRFGYTF. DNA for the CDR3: TGCGCCAGCAGCCAAGCCAGGGGGCGCTTTGGCTACACCTTC.

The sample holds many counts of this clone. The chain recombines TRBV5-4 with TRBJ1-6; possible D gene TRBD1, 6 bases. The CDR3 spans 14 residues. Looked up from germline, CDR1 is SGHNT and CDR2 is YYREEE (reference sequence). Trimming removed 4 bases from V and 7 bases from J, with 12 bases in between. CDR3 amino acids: CASSREGGNSPLHF. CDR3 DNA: TGTGCCAGCAGCCGCGAGGGGGGGAATTCACCCCTCCACTTT.

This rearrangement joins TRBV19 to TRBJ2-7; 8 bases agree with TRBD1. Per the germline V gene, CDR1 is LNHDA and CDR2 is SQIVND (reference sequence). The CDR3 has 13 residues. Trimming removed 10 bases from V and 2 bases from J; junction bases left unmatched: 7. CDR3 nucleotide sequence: TGTGCCACGACCGGGACAGGTGCCTACGAGCAGTACTTC. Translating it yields CATTGTGAYEQYF.

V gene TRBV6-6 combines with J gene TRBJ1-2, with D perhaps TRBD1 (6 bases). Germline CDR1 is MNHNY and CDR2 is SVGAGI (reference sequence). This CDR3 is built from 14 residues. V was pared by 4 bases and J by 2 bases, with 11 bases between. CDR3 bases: TGTGCCAGCAGTTTGGACAGACAGAACTATGGCTACACCTTC. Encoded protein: CASSLDRQNYGYTF.

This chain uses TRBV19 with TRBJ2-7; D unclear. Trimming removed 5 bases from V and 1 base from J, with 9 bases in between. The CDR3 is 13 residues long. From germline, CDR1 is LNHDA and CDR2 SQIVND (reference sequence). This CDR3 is CASSGTVSYEQYF. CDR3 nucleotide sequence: TGTGCCAGTAGTGGTACAGTGTCCTACGAGCAGTACTTC.

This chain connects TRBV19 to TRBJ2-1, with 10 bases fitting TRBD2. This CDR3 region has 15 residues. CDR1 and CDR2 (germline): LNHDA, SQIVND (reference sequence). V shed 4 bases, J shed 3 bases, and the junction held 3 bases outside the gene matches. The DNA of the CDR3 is TGTGCCAGTAGTACCACTAGCGGGGACTACAATGAGCAGTTCTTC. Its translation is CASSTTSGDYNEQFF.

The DNA of the CDR3 is TGTGCCAGCAGCTTAAGGCAGGCCTACGAGCAGTACTTC. The encoded protein is CASSLRQAYEQYF. The chain has TRBV11-2 and TRBJ2-7; D remains unclear. CDR1 SGHAT and CDR2 FQNNGV come from the germline V gene. V lost 2 bases, J lost 2 bases, and 7 bases lay in between. CDR3 size: 13 residues.

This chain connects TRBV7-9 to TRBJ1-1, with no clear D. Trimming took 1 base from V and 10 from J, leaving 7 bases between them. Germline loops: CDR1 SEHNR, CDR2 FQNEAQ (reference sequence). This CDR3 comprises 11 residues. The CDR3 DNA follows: TGTGCCAGCAGCTTAGGGTACGTAGCTTTCTTT. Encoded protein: CASSLGYVAFF.

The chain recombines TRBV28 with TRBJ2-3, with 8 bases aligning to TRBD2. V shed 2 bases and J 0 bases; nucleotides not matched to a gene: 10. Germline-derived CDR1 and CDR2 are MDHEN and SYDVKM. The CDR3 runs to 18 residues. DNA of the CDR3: TGTGCCAGCAGTTTAAGCGGGGGATTGGGGTCTAGCACAGATACGCAGTATTTT. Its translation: CASSLSGGLGSSTDTQYF.

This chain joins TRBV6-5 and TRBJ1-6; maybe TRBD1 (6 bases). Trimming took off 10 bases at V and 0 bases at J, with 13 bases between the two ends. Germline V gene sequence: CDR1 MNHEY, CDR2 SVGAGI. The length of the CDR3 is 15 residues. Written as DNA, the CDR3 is TGTGCCACCGGAGACAGGAGCTCCTATAATTCACCCCTCCACTTT. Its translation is CATGDRSSYNSPLHF.

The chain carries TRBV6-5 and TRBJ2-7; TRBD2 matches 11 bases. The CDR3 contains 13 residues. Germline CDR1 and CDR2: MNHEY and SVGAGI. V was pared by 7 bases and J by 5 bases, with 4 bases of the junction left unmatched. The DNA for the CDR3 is TGTGCCAGCAAACTAGCGGGAGTCGACGAGCAGTACTTC. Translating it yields CASKLAGVDEQYF.

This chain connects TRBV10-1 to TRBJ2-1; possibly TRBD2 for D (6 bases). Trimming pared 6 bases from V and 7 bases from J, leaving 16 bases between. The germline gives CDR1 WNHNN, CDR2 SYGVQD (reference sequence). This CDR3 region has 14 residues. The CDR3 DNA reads TGCGCCAGCAGCCCTTCCGGGCTAGCGAATGAGCAGTTCTTC. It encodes CASSPSGLANEQFF.

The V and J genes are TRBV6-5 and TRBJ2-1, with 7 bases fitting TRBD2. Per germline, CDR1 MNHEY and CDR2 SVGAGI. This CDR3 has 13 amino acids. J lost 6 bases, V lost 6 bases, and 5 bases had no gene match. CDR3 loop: CASRAGVGNEQFF. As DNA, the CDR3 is TGTGCCAGCAGGGCGGGGGTCGGCAATGAGCAGTTCTTC.

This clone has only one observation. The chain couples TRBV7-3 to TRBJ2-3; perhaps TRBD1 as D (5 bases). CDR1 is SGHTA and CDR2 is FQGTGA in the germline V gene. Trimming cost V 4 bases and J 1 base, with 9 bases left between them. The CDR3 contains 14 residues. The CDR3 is CASSSLGGTDTQYF. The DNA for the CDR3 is TGTGCCAGCAGCTCCCTAGGGGGCACAGATACGCAGTATTTT.

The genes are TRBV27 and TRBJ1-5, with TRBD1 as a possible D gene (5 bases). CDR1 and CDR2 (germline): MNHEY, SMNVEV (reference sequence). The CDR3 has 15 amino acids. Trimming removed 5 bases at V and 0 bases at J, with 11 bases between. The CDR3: CASSPGLYSNQPQHF. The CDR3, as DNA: TGTGCCAGCAGTCCGGGGCTATATAGCAATCAGCCCCAGCATTTT.

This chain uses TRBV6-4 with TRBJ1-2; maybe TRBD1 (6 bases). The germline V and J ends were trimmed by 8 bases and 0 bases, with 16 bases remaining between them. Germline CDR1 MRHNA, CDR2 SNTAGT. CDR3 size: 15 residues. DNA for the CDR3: TGTGCCAGCTCTCCCGGGACACTCCCTAACTATGGCTACACCTTC. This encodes CASSPGTLPNYGYTF.

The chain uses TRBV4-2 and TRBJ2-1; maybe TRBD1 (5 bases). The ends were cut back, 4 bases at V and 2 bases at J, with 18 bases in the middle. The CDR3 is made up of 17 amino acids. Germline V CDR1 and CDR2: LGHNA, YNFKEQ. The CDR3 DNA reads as TGTGCCAGCAGCCCAGCAAGGGGTGCAAACACCTACAATGAGCAGTTCTTC. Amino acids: CASSPARGANTYNEQFF.

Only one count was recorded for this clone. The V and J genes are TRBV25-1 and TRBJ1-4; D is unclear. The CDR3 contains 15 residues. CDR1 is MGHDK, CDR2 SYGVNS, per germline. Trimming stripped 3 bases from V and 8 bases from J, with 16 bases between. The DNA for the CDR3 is TGTGCCAGCAGTGAGTTTCCTGACGCCAAGGAAAAACTGTTTTTT. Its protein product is CASSEFPDAKEKLFF.

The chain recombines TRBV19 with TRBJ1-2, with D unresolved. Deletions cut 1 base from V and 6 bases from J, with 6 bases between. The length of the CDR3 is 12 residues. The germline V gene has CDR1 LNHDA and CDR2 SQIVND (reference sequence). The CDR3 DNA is TGTGCCAGTAGTATAGGGGGTCATGGCTACACCTTC. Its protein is CASSIGGHGYTF.

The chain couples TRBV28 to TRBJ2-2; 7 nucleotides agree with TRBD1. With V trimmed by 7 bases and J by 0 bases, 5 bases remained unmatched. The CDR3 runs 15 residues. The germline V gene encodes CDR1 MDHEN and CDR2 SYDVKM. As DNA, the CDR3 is TGTGCCAGCAATGCCGGGACAGCGAACACCGGGGAGCTGTTTTTT. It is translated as CASNAGTANTGELFF.

The DNA of the CDR3 is TGTGCCAGCAGTTTCACAGAGTACGAGCAGTACTTC. Translation: CASSFTEYEQYF. This chain uses TRBV28 with TRBJ2-7; D uncertain. Between the trimmed V and J ends, which lost 3 bases and 4 bases, there was a span of 7 bases. CDR3 size: 12 residues. The V gene's germline CDR1 is MDHEN and CDR2 SYDVKM.

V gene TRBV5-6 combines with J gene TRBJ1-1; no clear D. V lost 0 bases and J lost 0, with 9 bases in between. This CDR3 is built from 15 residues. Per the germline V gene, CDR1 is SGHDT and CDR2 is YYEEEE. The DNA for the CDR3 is TGTGCCAGCAGCTTGGCTGGGATTATGAACACTGAAGCTTTCTTT. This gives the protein CASSLAGIMNTEAFF.

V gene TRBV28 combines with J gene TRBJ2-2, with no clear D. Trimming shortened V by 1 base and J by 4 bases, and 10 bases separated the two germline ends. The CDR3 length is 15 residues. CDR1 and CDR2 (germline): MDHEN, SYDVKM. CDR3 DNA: TGTGCCAGCAGTTTATCAACCGGATTCACCGGGGAGCTGTTTTTT. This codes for CASSLSTGFTGELFF.

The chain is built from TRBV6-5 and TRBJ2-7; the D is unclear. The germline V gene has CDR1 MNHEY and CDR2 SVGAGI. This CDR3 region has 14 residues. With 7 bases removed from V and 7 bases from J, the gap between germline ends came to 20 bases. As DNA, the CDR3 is TGTGCCAGCACCACCTCTAGAGCCCTTTTGGAGCAGTACTTC. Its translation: CASTTSRALLEQYF.

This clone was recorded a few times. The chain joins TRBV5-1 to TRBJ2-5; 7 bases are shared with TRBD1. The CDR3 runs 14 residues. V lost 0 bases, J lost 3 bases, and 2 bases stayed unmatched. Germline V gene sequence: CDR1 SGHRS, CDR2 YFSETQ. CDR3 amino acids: CASSLAQGEETQYF. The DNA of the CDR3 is TGCGCCAGCAGCTTGGCGCAGGGGGAAGAGACCCAGTACTTC. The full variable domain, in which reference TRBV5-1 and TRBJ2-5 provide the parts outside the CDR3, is KAGVTQTPRYLIKTRGQQVTLSCSPISGHRSVSWYQQTPGQGLQFLFEYFSETQRNKGNFPGRFSGRQFSNSRSEMNVSTLELGDSALYLCASSLAQGEETQYFGPGTRLLVL.

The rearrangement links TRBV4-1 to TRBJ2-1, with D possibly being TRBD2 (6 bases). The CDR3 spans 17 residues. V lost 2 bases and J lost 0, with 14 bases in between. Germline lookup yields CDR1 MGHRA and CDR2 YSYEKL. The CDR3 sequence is CASSQSLAEYSYNEQFF. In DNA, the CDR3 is TGCGCCAGCAGCCAATCACTAGCCGAGTACTCCTACAATGAGCAGTTCTTC.